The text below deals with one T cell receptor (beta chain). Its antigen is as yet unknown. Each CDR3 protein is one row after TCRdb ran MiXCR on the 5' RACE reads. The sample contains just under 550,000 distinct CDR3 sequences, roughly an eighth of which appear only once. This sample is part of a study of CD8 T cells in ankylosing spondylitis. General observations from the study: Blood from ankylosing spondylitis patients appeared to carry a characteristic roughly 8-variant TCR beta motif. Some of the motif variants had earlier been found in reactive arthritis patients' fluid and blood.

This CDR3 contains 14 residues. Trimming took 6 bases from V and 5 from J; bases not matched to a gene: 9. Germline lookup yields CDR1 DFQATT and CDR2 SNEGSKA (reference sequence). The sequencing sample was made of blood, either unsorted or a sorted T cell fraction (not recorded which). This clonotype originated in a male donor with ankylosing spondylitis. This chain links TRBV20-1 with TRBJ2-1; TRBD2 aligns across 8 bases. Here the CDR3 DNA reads TGCAGTGCAAGGGTCGGGAGGGGTGACAATGAGCAGTTCTTC. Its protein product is CSARVGRGDNEQFF.